One sample yielded the 7 T cell receptor beta chains listed below, sequenced in a study of T cell responses to AZD1222 COVID-19 vaccine. Sequencing was performed with immunoSEQ multiplex PCR; in TCRdb, only in-frame clones are kept and a portion is missing. Of 150,000 to 180,000 clones in the sample, 86% are singletons; the top ten hold about 5%. The source was peripheral blood, collected on day 0 of MenACWY control vaccination. Source of these receptors: an adult in good health.

The V and J genes are TRBV18 and TRBJ2-3; the D gene is possibly TRBD2 (6 bases). V shed 6 bases and J shed 3 bases, with 22 bases lying between them. The germline V gene encodes CDR1 KGHSH and CDR2 LQKENI. The CDR3 extends over 17 amino acids. This CDR3 reads CASSPIRRRGSTDTQYF. CDR3 DNA sequence: TGTGCCAGCTCCCCGATTCGGAGGAGGGGTTCTACAGATACGCAGTATTTT.

In nucleotides, the CDR3 is TGCGCCAGCAGCCAAGAGAGCTTTGGGACTAGGATGTACGAGCAGTACTTC. Translated: CASSQESFGTRMYEQYF. V gene TRBV4-1 combines with J gene TRBJ2-7; 8 bases agree with TRBD2. With V trimmed by 0 bases and J by 4 bases, 11 bases remained unmatched. There are 17 residues in the CDR3. Germline V gene sequence: CDR1 MGHRA, CDR2 YSYEKL.

J is TRBJ2-6 and V is TRBV30; D is undetermined. This CDR3 contains 13 residues. Germline V gene data show CDR1 as GTSNPN and CDR2 as SVGIG (reference sequence). The V end was cut by 6 bases, the J end by 0 bases, with 6 bases between. The CDR3 bases are TGTGCCTGTGGCACCTCTGGGGCCAACGTCCTGACTTTC. Protein: CACGTSGANVLTF.

This clone was counted a single time. The chain carries TRBV10-3 and TRBJ2-7; 7 bases are shared with TRBD1. CDR3 size: 15 residues. Germline V gives CDR1 ENHRY, CDR2 SYGVKD. Germline trimming cut 3 bases from V and 2 bases from J; bases unmatched to any gene: 7. Written as DNA, the CDR3 is TGTGCCATCAGTGACTCAGGGGGTAGGGCCTACGAGCAGTACTTC. This translates into CAISDSGGRAYEQYF.

This rearrangement joins TRBV12-3 or TRBV12-4 to TRBJ2-2, with D hard to call. V was shortened by 6 bases and J by 3 bases, with 5 bases between the two germline ends. CDR3 length equals 12 residues. DNA of the CDR3: TGTGCCAGCAGAATGGACACCGGGGAGCTGTTTTTT. Its translation: CASRMDTGELFF.

The DNA of the CDR3 is TGTGCCAGCAGCCCCTCAGCGCTCAACTATGGCTACACCTTC. Translating gives CASSPSALNYGYTF. The chain links TRBV7-3 to TRBJ1-2, with D unclear. V lost 5 bases and J 2 bases, leaving 12 bases between the germline ends. The CDR3 is made up of 14 amino acids. Germline CDR1 SGHTA, CDR2 FQGTGA.

This chain uses TRBV27 with TRBJ1-5; D not resolved. Trimming cost V 2 bases and J 10 bases, with 12 bases left between them. Germline loops: CDR1 MNHEY, CDR2 SMNVEV (reference sequence). The length of the CDR3 is 13 residues. CDR3 sequence: CASSLGLRRPQHF. CDR3 DNA sequence: TGTGCCAGCAGTTTAGGACTTCGTCGTCCCCAGCATTTT.